This T cell receptor beta chain was recorded in a study of shared clonotypes between healthy human individuals (dated by TCRdb to about 2020). Concerning the study at large: A couple of women and three men aged 18 to 49 years were included in the cohort. Different laboratories and diverse techniques were used to prepare libraries and sequence TCR repertoires, to increase sequencing depth and limit assay-specific biases. Each donor's leukapheresis produced roughly between roughly 0.85 and 9.5 billion PBMCs. Blood TCR repertoires of five healthy adults were deeply sequenced to estimate repertoire size and the extent of clonotype sharing between individuals. For each donor, CD4 naive and CD4 memory were each given three plates, CD8 naive was given two plates, and CD8 memory was given one plate. General conclusions and limits of the study: Naive subsets generally had larger estimated clonotype richness than memory subsets. Higher generation probabilities were observed for clonotypes shared by all four sorted-subset donors than for non-shared clonotypes. Sampling was restricted to blood, and TCR repertoires in tissues likely differ from the TCR repertoires found in blood. Sharing across a handful of donors was observed for about 5% of naive CD4, over 3% of naive CD8, 2.3% of memory CD4, and about 0.4% of memory CD8 clonotypes. Because the study included only a small number of donors, the genetic and exposure-history diversity represented was limited. Pairwise subsampling led to the expectation that sequencing depth would affect the degree of clonotype sharing among donors. Rarefaction of sorted-subset datasets indicated incomplete sequencing despite the large sequencing depth.

The V and J ends are trimmed by 0 bases and 7 bases, leaving 3 bases between them. The germline V gene sets CDR1 to SGHTA and CDR2 to FQGNSA. The CDR3, from cysteine to phenylalanine, totals 11 residues. Only the CDR3 DNA stays, 33 bases, in frame from base 1. Healthy HIV-negative adults with no recently reported acute infections or vaccinations were included as donors. Every donor was a Caucasian adult living in Nashville, Tennessee, USA. CD4+ T cells were enriched by magnetic negative selection, after which naive cells were positively selected on CD45RA and the negative fraction was taken as the memory subset. Blood was collected by leukapheresis, and PBMCs were isolated by Ficoll-Histopaque density gradient centrifugation and then cryopreserved in liquid nitrogen vapor phase. Purity and quantity of every magnetically sorted T cell population were checked by analytical flow cytometry. Each sorted fraction had its genomic DNA isolated and then quantified by UV absorbance on a Nanodrop 2000c.

As regards this clone: The clone's antigen remains unknown. Base qualities are not recorded, but no much larger clone differs from it by a single base.

TCR CDR3 regions were amplified from genomic DNA by multiplex PCR using the deep immunoSEQ assay. Extracted genomic DNA from each cell subset was spread evenly across all wells of several immunoSEQ 96-well plates, with each plate serving as a replicate. For sorted subsets, each replicate PCR was loaded with about 0.2 ug genomic DNA, equivalent to 30,000 or so T cell genomes. Purified libraries were quantified with a Qubit 3.0 fluorometer, sized on a Bioanalyzer 2100, and re-quantified with the KAPA Library Quantification kit. Every immunoSEQ 96-well plate was sequenced on a dedicated single-read 150-cycle Illumina NextSeq 550 flow cell. As for how the authors treated the data: Because the immunoSEQ output included only junctional sequences and no quality scores, the filtering could not be the same as the filtering used for full-length reads. To assign V/J genes and CDR3, sequences were annotated against IMGT germline references using PyIR, a Python wrapper for IgBLAST v1.9. Reads with weak V/J assignments (E-value above 1e-6), missing CDR3, stop codons, out-of-frame junctions, or ambiguous translated residues were removed. A V3J clonotype was defined by an identical inferred V gene, J gene, and CDR3 amino acid sequence. The percentage overlap between two repertoires was calculated by dividing the number of shared unique clonotypes by the size of the smaller repertoire. Repertoire richness was assessed with RTK rarefaction, the Chao1 estimator, and Recon v2.1 estimates of unobserved clonotypes. Generation probabilities for all TCRbeta clonotypes obtained by the gDNA method from several donors were computed using OLGA. TCRdb limited this immuneACCESS table to in-frame rearrangements with V and J called. A share of clones is missing; checked studies link under half to unresolved V genes, and the rest is unexplained. Clone size and the V and J calls come from that table; the DNA yielded D and trimming. Present in this sample are about 2.4 million clones, 93% of which were seen just once. Together, the top ten hold roughly 0.39% of the sample.

The material sequenced was naive CD4+ T cells from PBMCs. The intended sense of this specimen's cell subset or site label: CD45RA+ positively selected. The sequence was obtained from a man aged 18 to 29 in good health. Some clones in this sample may be carry-over from other donors' samples. Recombination joined TRBV7-2 with TRBJ1-2; no confident D gene assignment can be made. The nucleotide sequence is given as TGTGCCAGCAGCTTAGCGCTTGGCTACACCTTC. It translates as CASSLALGYTF. With the rest looked up from the reference TRBV7-2 and TRBJ1-2 genes rather than sequenced, the full variable domain is GAGVSQSPSNKVTEKGKDVELRCDPISGHTALYWYRQSLGQGLEFLIYFQGNSAPDKSGLPSDRFSAERTGGSVSTLTIQRTQQEDSAVYLCASSLALGYTFGSGTRLTVV.